The sequence of this TCR beta chain was determined in a study of T cells in Graves' hyperthyroidism and ophthalmopathy. Amplified regions were TCR beta CDR3 sequences from RNA transcripts. The TCR CDR3 was amplified in a first-round RT-PCR using the HTBI primer set. TCRdb redid the calling of the multiplex PCR reads with MiXCR, one entry per CDR3 protein. The top ten clones hold more than 7% of a sample with 800,000 or so distinct CDR3 sequences, about 38% of them seen once. The CDR3 spans 15 residues. CDR1 and CDR2 from the germline V gene are MNHEY and SVGAGI. The V gene end was trimmed by 6 bases and the J gene end by 1 base; junction bases not matched to a gene: 6. Uncontrolled infection, other autoimmune disease, pregnancy or lactation excluded patients.

The receptor was derived from a man aged 18-30 years with Graves' hyperthyroidism. What was sequenced was blood. V and J are TRBV6-5 and TRBJ1-5, with 7 positions matching TRBD1. For the CDR3, the DNA is TGTGCCAGCAGCACGGACAGGCCCAGCAATCAGCCCCAGCATTTT. It specifies CASSTDRPSNQPQHF.